This T cell receptor (beta chain) was identified in a study of blood T cell repertoires in COVID-19. About the study: Samples representing acute and convalescent COVID-19 were sourced from the United States, Italy and Spain.

Original processing notes: Amplification with reference gene primers provided the estimates of nucleated cell counts. Data came from immunoSEQ multiplex PCR; TCRdb stores just in-frame clones and leaves some out. V and J calls and clone size come straight from that table; D and trimming were deduced from the DNA. The profile covers about 130,000 clones, with roughly nine tenths appearing a single time and roughly an eighth taken by the ten largest. CDR1 and CDR2 (germline): MDHEN, SYDVKM. The CDR3 runs 14 residues. V trimming: 2 bases; J trimming: 8 bases; junction bases outside the gene matches: 7. The J gene is TRBJ1-2, the V gene TRBV28; 8 bases align to TRBD1. This receptor was obtained from a woman in her 70s with COVID-19, enrolled during active disease. Sequenced material: peripheral blood. The CDR3, as DNA: TGTGCCAGCAGTTTAGCTGACAGGGGTGGAGGCTACACCTTC. Protein sequence: CASSLADRGGGYTF.